This record covers a single T cell receptor beta chain. V was trimmed by 7 bases and J by 1 base, leaving 5 bases between them. CDR1 is MNHEY, CDR2 SVGAGI, per germline. The CDR3 contains 12 residues. Sequencing used immunoSEQ multiplex PCR; TCRdb keeps in-frame clones, though not all of them. The sample lists about 530,000 clones; less than 96% were seen once. This sample was taken from a study of shared clonotypes between healthy human individuals. This receptor was taken from a woman aged 25 to 39 in good health. Sequenced input: naive CD4+ T cells sorted from blood. Stated subset: CD45RA+ positively selected. The chain carries TRBV6-5 and TRBJ1-3, with D unclear. The CDR3 loop is CASKGSGNTIYF. The CDR3 DNA reads as TGTGCCAGCAAAGGGTCTGGAAACACCATATATTTT.